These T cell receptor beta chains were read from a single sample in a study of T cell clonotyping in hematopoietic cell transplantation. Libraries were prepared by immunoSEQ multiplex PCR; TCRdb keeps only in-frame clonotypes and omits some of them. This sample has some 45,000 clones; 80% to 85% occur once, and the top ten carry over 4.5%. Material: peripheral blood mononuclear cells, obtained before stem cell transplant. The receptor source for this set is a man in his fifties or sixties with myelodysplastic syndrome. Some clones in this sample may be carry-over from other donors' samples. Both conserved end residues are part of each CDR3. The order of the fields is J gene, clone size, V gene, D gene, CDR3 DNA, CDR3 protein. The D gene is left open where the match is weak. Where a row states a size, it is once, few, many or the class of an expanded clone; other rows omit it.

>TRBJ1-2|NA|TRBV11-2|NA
TGTGCCAGCAGCCCTCTGGGGTCGAAAGTTGATGGCTACACCTTC
CASSPLGSKVDGYTF
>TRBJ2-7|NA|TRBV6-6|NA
TGTGCCAGCAGTTACTCACGGGAGTACGAGCAGTACTTC
CASSYSREYEQYF
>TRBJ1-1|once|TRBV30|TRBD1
TGTGCCTGGAGTCGTTTAGGCTTCCAGCCAGGGGGGGGCACTGAAGCTTTCTTT
CAWSRLGFQPGGGTEAFF
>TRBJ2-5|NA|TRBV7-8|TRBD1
TGTGCCAGCAGCCGACAGGGCCACGGTGGGGAGACCCAGTACTTC
CASSRQGHGGETQYF
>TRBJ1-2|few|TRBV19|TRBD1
TGTGCCAGTAGCCCGGGACAGTTCGGGGGCTACACCTTC
CASSPGQFGGYTF
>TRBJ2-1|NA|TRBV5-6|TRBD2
TGTGCCAGCAGCTTGATCGGGGGGGGAGGTAATGAGCAGTTCTTC
CASSLIGGGGNEQFF
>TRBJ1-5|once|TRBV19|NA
TGTGCCAGTAGTTGGACGGTTTATAGCAATCAGCCCCAGCATTTT
CASSWTVYSNQPQHF
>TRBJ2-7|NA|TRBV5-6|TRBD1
TGTGCCAGCAGCCCTGGACAGGCTCGCGAGCAGTACTTC
CASSPGQAREQYF
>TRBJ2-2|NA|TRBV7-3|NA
TGTGCCAGCAGCTTAAGTTCTGGGGAGCTGTTTTTT
CASSLSSGELFF
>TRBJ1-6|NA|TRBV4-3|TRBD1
TGCGCCAGCAGCCCAACTAATCCGGGACAGGAGGCGAATTCACCCCTCCACTTT
CASSPTNPGQEANSPLHF
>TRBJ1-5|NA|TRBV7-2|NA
TGTGCCAGCAGCCCCAGCCAAAATCAGCCCCAGCATTTT
CASSPSQNQPQHF
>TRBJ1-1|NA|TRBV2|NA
TGTGCCAGCAGTGAAGCGCTAAGGTCAGGGGTAGCTTTCTTT
CASSEALRSGVAFF
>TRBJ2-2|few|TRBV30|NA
TGTGCCTGGAGTGGAAATTGGGACGGGGAGCTGTTTTTT
CAWSGNWDGELFF
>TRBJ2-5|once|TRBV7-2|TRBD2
TGTGCCAGCAGCTCGCGGACGGGGGGGACCCAGTACTTC
CASSSRTGGTQYF
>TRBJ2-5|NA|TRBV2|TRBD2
TGTGCCAGCAGTGAAGTTCAGCGGGGGGGCCAAGAGACCCAGTACTTC
CASSEVQRGGQETQYF
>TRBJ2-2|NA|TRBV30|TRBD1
TGTGCCTGGAGGGGACAGCAGAACACCGGGGAGCTGTTTTTT
CAWRGQQNTGELFF
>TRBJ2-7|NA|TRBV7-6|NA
TGTGCCAGCAGCTTAGCGTCAGGGAGCTCCTACGAGCAGTACTTC
CASSLASGSSYEQYF
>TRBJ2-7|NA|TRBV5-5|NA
TGTGCCAGCAGCTTGGCCGAGACGCCCTCCTACGAGCAGTACTTC
CASSLAETPSYEQYF
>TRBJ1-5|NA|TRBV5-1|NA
TGCGCCAGCAGCTGGGGCGGGACCAATCAGCCCCAGCATTTT
CASSWGGTNQPQHF
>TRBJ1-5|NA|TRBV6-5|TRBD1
TGTGCCAGCAGAGCCGGGACAGGAAGACCCCAGCATTTT
CASRAGTGRPQHF